These T cell receptor beta chains were read from a single sample in a study of cytomegalovirus exposure and HLA in healthy donors. Assay: immunoSEQ multiplex PCR; the TCRdb copy retains only in-frame clones and omits some. The sample lists 75,000 to 90,000 clones; roughly 78% were seen once. Sequencing was carried out using PBMCs. The receptors shown here come from a man between 40 and 49 years old in good health and CMV-seronegative. Both conserved end residues are part of each CDR3. A D gene is named only where the DNA matches it firmly. Clone size is stated in some rows and not others, as once, few, many or a class when expanded.

J	V	size	D	CDR3	DNA
TRBJ2-4	TRBV28	NA	NA	CASSFDLVADIQYF	TGTGCCAGCAGTTTCGACCTCGTGGCGGACATTCAGTACTTC
TRBJ2-7	TRBV27	NA	NA	CASRSRGAENSYEQYF	TGTGCCAGCAGGTCCCGGGGGGCGGAAAACTCCTACGAGCAGTACTTC
TRBJ2-7	TRBV10-3	few	TRBD2	CAIRVGGSNEQYF	TGTGCCATCAGGGTGGGCGGGAGCAACGAGCAGTACTTC
TRBJ1-4	TRBV19	NA	NA	CASSAPTGLANEKLFF	TGTGCCAGTAGTGCACCCACGGGACTGGCTAATGAAAAACTGTTTTTT
TRBJ2-7	TRBV7-9	NA	TRBD2	CASSLGGTSGRSGEQYF	TGTGCCAGCAGCTTAGGGGGGACTAGCGGGAGATCAGGCGAGCAGTACTTC
TRBJ2-3	TRBV5-5	medium-sized	TRBD1	CASRRDRGDTDTQYF	TGTGCCAGCAGGAGGGACAGGGGAGACACAGATACGCAGTATTTT
TRBJ1-2	TRBV2	NA	NA	CASSETGSYGYTF	TGTGCCAGCAGTGAAACAGGGAGCTATGGCTACACCTTC
TRBJ2-7	TRBV9	few	TRBD1	CASSVYDRGSSYEQYF	TGTGCCAGCAGCGTCTATGACAGGGGAAGTTCCTACGAGCAGTACTTC
TRBJ2-3	TRBV29-1	NA	TRBD1	CSVDAGGGDTQYF	TGCAGCGTTGATGCAGGGGGCGGCGATACGCAGTATTTT
TRBJ1-2	TRBV7-8	NA	NA	CASSLANSYGYTF	TGTGCCAGCAGCTTGGCGAACAGCTATGGCTACACCTTC